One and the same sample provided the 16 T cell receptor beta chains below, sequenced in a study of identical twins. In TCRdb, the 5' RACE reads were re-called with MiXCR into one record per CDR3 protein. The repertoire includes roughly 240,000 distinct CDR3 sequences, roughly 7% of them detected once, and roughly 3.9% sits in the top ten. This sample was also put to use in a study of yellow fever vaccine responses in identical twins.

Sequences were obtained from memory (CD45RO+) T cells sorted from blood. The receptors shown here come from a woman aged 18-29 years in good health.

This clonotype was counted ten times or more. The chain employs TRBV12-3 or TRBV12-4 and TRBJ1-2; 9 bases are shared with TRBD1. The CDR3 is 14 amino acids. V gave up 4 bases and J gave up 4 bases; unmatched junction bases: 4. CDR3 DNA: TGTGCCAGCAGTTCCAGACAGGGGGGCTATGGCTACACCTTC. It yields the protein CASSSRQGGYGYTF.

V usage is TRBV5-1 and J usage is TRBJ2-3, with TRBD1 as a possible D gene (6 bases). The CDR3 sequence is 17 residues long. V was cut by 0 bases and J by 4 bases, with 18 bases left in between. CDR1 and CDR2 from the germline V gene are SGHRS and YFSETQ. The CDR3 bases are TGCGCCAGCAGCTTGGTACAGGGAATCGTAAGCGCAGATACGCAGTATTTT. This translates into CASSLVQGIVSADTQYF.

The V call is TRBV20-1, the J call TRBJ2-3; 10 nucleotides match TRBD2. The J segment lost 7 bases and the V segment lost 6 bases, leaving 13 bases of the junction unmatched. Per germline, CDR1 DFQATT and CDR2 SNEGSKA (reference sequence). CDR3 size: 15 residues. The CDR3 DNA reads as TGCAGTGCGAGTAATACAGCGGGAGGGCCTCATACGCAGTATTTT. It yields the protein CSASNTAGGPHTQYF.

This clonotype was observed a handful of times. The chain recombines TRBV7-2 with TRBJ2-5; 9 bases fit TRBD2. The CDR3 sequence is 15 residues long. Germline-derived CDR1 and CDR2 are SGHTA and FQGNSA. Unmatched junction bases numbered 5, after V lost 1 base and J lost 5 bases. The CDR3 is CASSLVAGDWETQYF. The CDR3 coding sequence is TGTGCCAGCAGCTTAGTAGCGGGAGATTGGGAGACCCAGTACTTC.

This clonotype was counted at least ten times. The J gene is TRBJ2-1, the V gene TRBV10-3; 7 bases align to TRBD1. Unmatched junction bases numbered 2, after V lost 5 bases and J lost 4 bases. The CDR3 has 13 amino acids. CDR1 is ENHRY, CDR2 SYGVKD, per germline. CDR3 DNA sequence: TGTGCCATCAGTCAGGACAGGTACAATGAGCAGTTCTTC. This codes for CAISQDRYNEQFF.

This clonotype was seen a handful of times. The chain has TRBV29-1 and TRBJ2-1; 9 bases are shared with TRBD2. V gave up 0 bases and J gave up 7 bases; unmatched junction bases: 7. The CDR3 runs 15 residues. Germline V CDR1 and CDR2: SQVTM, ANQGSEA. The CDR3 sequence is CSVEEISGRKNEQFF. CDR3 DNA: TGCAGCGTTGAAGAAATAAGCGGGAGGAAAAATGAGCAGTTCTTC.

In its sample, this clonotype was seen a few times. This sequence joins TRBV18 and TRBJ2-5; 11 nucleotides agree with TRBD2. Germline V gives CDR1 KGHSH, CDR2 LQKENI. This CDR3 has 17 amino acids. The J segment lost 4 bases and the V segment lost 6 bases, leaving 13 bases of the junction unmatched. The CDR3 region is CASSRLAGSSGGETQYF. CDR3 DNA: TGTGCCAGCTCCAGACTAGCGGGATCCTCCGGGGGAGAGACCCAGTACTTC.

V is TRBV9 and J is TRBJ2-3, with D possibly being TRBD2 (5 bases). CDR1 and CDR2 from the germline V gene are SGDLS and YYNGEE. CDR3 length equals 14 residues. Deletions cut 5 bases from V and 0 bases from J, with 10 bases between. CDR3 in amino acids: CASSESGSTDTQYF. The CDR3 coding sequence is TGTGCCAGCAGTGAAAGCGGAAGCACAGATACGCAGTATTTT.

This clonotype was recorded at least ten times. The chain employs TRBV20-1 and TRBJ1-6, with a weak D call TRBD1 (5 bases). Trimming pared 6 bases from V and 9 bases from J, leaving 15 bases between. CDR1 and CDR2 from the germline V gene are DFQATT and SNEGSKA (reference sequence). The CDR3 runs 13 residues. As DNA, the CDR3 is TGCAGTGCCAGGACGACAGAGGGTTCACCCCTCCACTTT. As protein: CSARTTEGSPLHF.

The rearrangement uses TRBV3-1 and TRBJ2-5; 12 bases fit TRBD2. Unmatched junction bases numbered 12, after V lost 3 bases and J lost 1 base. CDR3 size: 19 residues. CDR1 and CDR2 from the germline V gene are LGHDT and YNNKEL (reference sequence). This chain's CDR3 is CASSQATSGSPVVQETQYF. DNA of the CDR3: TGTGCCAGCAGCCAGGCGACTAGCGGGAGTCCGGTCGTCCAAGAGACCCAGTACTTC.

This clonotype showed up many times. CDR3 protein: CASSSGGTSEGETQYF. The CDR3 DNA reads as TGTGCCAGCAGCTCGGGGGGGACTAGCGAAGGAGAGACCCAGTACTTC. The chain combines TRBV7-2 with TRBJ2-5; TRBD2 matches 10 bases. After removal of 4 bases from V and 4 bases from J, the junction contained 9 bases not matched to a gene. The CDR3 contains 16 residues. Germline V CDR1 and CDR2: SGHTA, FQGNSA.

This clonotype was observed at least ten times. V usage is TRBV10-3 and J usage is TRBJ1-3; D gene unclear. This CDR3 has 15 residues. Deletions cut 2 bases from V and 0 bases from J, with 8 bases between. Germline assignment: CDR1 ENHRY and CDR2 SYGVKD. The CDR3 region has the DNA TGTGCCATCAGTGAGGAACAGAGCTCTGGAAACACCATATATTTT. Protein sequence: CAISEEQSSGNTIYF.

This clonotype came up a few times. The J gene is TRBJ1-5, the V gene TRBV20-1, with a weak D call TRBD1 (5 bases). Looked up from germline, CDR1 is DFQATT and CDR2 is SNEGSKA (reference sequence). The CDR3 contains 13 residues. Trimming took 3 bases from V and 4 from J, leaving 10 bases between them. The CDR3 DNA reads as TGCAGTGCTAGGATAACAGGTAATCAGCCCCAGCATTTT. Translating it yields CSARITGNQPQHF.

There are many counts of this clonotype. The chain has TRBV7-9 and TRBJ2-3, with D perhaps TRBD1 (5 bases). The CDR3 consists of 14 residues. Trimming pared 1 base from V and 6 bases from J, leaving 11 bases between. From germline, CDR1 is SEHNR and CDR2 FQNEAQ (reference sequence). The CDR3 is CASSLGLGADTQYF. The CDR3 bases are TGTGCCAGCAGCTTAGGCCTAGGGGCCGATACGCAGTATTTT.

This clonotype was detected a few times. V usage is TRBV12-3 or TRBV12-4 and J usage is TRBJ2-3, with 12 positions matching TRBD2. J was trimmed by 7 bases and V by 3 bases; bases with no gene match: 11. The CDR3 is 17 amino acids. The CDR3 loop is CASSFGGLAGQSYTQYF. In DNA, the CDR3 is TGTGCCAGCAGTTTCGGGGGACTAGCGGGCCAGTCGTATACGCAGTATTTT.

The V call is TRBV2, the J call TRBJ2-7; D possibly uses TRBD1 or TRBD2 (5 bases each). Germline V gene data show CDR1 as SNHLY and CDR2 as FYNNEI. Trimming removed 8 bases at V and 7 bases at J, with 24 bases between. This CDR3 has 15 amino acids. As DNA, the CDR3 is TGTGCCAGCCGCAGTGGGGGTGCCTATGTAAGTGAGCAGTACTTC. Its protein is CASRSGGAYVSEQYF.